The entry below gives a single T cell receptor (beta chain) sequence along with its context. Its antigen is unidentified. This sample stems from a study of identifying expanded T cells in peripheral blood. The CDR3 contains 15 residues. Unmatched junction bases numbered 3, after V lost 3 bases and J lost 4 bases. Germline CDR1 and CDR2: SEHNR and FQNEAQ (reference sequence). Study results and caveats: Across healthy donors, higher total template counts meant significantly greater roughly 2-week count variance.

Sequencing was performed with immunoSEQ multiplex PCR; in TCRdb, only in-frame clones are kept and a portion is missing. The table has about 100,000 clones, about 87% seen once. Collection occurred without any documented infections or immune events in donors. This TCR was recovered from a person aged 18-70 years in good health. The specimen sequenced was blood. The rearrangement links TRBV7-9 to TRBJ2-1; 10 bases fit TRBD2. The CDR3 spells CASSLRTSGYNEQFF. CDR3 bases: TGTGCCAGCAGCTTGCGGACTAGCGGATACAATGAGCAGTTCTTC.